This T cell receptor beta chain is from a study of blood T cell repertoires in COVID-19. This CDR3 has 14 residues. Deletions cut 8 bases from V and 3 bases from J, with 17 bases between. CDR1 is LNHDA, CDR2 SQIVND, per germline (reference sequence). Original methodology: Reference gene primer amplification in the assay estimated nucleated cell counts. The method was immunoSEQ multiplex PCR; TCRdb's version includes in-frame clones alone and lacks a portion of them. V, J and clone size are taken as reported in that table, and D and trimming were inferred from the DNA itself. This table has approximately 330,000 clones, approximately 86% appearing once.

The sample taken for sequencing was peripheral blood. The clonotype originates from a man under 40 with COVID-19, enrolled during active disease. The chain links TRBV19 to TRBJ2-7, with D perhaps TRBD1 (6 bases). Written as DNA, the CDR3 is TGTGCCAGTTTTTTACCAGGGGTGCGCTACGAGCAGTACTTC. This codes for CASFLPGVRYEQYF.